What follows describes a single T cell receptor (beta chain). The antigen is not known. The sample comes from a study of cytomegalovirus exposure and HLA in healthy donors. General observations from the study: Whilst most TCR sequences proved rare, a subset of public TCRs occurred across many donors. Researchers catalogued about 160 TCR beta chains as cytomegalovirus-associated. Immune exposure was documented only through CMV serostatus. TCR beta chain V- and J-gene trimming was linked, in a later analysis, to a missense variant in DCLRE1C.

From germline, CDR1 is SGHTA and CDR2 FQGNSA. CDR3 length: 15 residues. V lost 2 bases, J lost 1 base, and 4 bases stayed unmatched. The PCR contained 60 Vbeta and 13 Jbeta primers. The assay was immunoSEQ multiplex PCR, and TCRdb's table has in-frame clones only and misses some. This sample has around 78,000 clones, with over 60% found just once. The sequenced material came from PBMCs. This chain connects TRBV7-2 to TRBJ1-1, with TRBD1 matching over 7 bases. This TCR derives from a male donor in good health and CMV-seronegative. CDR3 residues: CASSLNPGGNTEAFF. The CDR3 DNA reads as TGTGCCAGCAGCTTAAATCCAGGGGGGAACACTGAAGCTTTCTTT.